The entry below describes one T cell receptor beta chain. Antigen: not known. The data were produced by immunoSEQ multiplex PCR, yet TCRdb's version contains in-frame clones alone and is incomplete. The sample has some 1 million clones; roughly 70% are singletons. The sample comes from a study of shared clonotypes between healthy human individuals. Across the study: Used for every donor were three CD4 naive, three CD4 memory, two CD8 naive and one CD8 memory plate. Findings and limits, study-wide: Clonotype sharing levels among donors were expected to vary with sequencing depth.

The germline gives CDR1 MDHEN, CDR2 SYDVKM. V dropped 6 bases and J dropped 2 bases, with 11 bases sitting between them. This CDR3 has 13 amino acids. The sequencing input was memory CD4+ T cells sorted from blood. Subset: CD45RA-negative fraction. The receptor was isolated from a man between 18 and 35 years old in good health. J is TRBJ2-7 and V is TRBV28; weak D call: TRBD1 (5 bases). CDR3 sequence (DNA): TGTGCCAGCAGGCCTCAGGGAACCTACGAGCAGTACTTC. This codes for CASRPQGTYEQYF.